The text below deals with one T cell receptor beta chain. The table came from immunoSEQ multiplex PCR; TCRdb's copy has only in-frame clones and leaves some out. The table records some 370,000 clones, 90% of them present only once. The data were obtained in a study of blood T cell repertoires in COVID-19. Study summary: The study drew acute and convalescent COVID-19 samples from the United States, Italy and Spain. Nucleic acid was either cDNA or gDNA, and it came from T cells, B-cell-depleted T cells, or PBMCs.

The ends were cut back, 6 bases at V and 5 bases at J, with 16 bases in the middle. CDR1 and CDR2 from the germline V gene are MNHEY and SVGAGI. The CDR3 length is 14 residues. This clonotype was sampled from a young man with active or convalescent COVID-19. The chain has TRBV6-5 and TRBJ1-1; perhaps TRBD1 as D (5 bases). The sequenced material came from peripheral blood. The chain's CDR3 is CASRGRAMGTEAFF. The CDR3 nucleotides read TGTGCCAGCAGGGGCAGGGCCATGGGGACTGAAGCTTTCTTT.